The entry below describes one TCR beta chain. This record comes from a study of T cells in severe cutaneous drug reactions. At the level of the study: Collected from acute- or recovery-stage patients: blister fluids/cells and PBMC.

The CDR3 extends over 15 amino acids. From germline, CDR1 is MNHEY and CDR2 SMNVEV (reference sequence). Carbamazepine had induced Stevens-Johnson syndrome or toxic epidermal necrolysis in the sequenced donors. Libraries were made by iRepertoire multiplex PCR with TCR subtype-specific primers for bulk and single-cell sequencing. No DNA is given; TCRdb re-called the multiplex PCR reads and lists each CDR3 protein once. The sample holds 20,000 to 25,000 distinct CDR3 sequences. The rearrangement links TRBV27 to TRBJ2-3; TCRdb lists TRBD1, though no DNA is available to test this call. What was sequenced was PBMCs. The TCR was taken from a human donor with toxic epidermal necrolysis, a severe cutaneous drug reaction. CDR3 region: CASTQRDGWRDTQYF.